One and the same sample provided the 20 T cell receptor beta chains below, sequenced in a study of blood T cell repertoires in COVID-19 (TCRdb year 2020). The library relied on the immunoSEQ multiplex PCR assay. The source is immuneACCESS, and TCRdb retained only in-frame sequences with V and J called. Part of the clones is not carried over; for the studies checked, unresolved V genes explain less than half of this, and the remainder is unexplained. In this sample the table shows approximately 200,000 clones, approximately 84% of which occur a single time. The ten biggest clones cover 6.9% of the sample. The sample consisted of peripheral blood. These receptors originate from a human donor with acute or convalescent COVID-19. The donor label of this sample is uncertain.

V usage is TRBV27 and J usage is TRBJ2-1; D gene uncertain. Trimming shortened V by 2 bases and J by 1 base, and 12 bases separated the two germline ends. The CDR3 is 16 residues long. The V gene's germline CDR1 is MNHEY and CDR2 SMNVEV (reference sequence). The CDR3 here is CASSLTRHPSYNEQFF. Here the CDR3 DNA reads TGTGCCAGCAGTTTAACGAGACACCCGTCCTACAATGAGCAGTTCTTC.

With regard to this clone: At one end the junction does not follow the germline gene, possibly because of a read error. V usage is TRBV11-2 and J usage is TRBJ2-1; 8 bases are a match to TRBD2. Germline loops: CDR1 SGHAT, CDR2 FQNNGV. The length of the CDR3 is 13 residues. The CDR3 DNA reads TGTGCCACCAGCATAGCGGGACTTAATGAGCAGTTCTTC. It specifies CATSIAGLNEQFF.

The table lists this clone with a few counts. V is TRBV6-1 and J is TRBJ2-7; 12 nucleotides agree with TRBD2. V lost 4 bases to trimming and J lost 5 bases; unmatched junction nucleotides: 9. There are 16 residues in the CDR3. Germline V CDR1 and CDR2: MNHNS, SASEGT. CDR3 nucleotides: TGTGCCAGCAGTGGACTAGCGGGAGTCTTTCGGGACGAGCAGTACTTC. Translating gives CASSGLAGVFRDEQYF.

The V gene is TRBV3-1 (or the pseudogene TRBV3-2), the J gene TRBJ2-3; TRBD2 aligns across 10 bases. V was pared by 6 bases and J by 4 bases, with 7 bases of the junction left unmatched. CDR3 length equals 15 residues. Germline V CDR1 and CDR2: LGHDT, YNNKEL (reference sequence). The CDR3 coding sequence is TGTGCCAGCAGGGCTAGCGGGAGTATGGCAGATACGCAGTATTTT. This codes for CASRASGSMADTQYF.

This rearrangement joins TRBV28 to TRBJ1-2; 9 bases are shared with TRBD1. The V gene's germline CDR1 is MDHEN and CDR2 SYDVKM. V was pared by 5 bases and J by 3 bases, with 7 bases of the junction left unmatched. The CDR3 length is 15 residues. The CDR3 is CASSRRQGVYYGYTF. CDR3 sequence (DNA): TGTGCCAGCAGTCGCCGACAGGGGGTTTACTATGGCTACACCTTC.

This clone was counted between two and nine times. The gene calls are TRBV19 and TRBJ1-6; D may be TRBD1 (5 bases). Between the trimmed V and J ends, which lost 5 bases and 9 bases, there was a span of 14 bases. CDR3 length: 14 residues. Germline V gene sequence: CDR1 LNHDA, CDR2 SQIVND (reference sequence). The CDR3: CASSAQGRGSPLHF. The CDR3 region has the DNA TGTGCCAGTAGTGCGCAGGGCCGCGGTTCACCCCTCCACTTT.

The chain couples TRBV10-2 to TRBJ2-3, with D tentatively TRBD2 (6 bases). This CDR3 comprises 14 residues. The V gene's germline CDR1 is WSHSY and CDR2 SAAADI. The V end was cut by 7 bases, the J end by 8 bases, with 19 bases between. This chain's CDR3 is CASNTGTLAGTQYF. Written as DNA, the CDR3 is TGCGCCAGCAACACCGGGACTCTCGCGGGTACGCAGTATTTT.

The gene calls are TRBV4-3 and TRBJ1-2; D might be TRBD1 (5 bases). Trimming removed 1 base at V and 2 bases at J, with 8 bases between. The CDR3 consists of 14 residues. Germline V gives CDR1 LGHNA, CDR2 YSLEER. The CDR3 DNA follows: TGCGCCAGCAGCCAAGTGAAGGGGAACTATGGCTACACCTTC. Translating it yields CASSQVKGNYGYTF.

Here the CDR3 DNA reads TGTGCCAGTAGCCCGTTTGGAGGTCGGCAGTACTTC. It translates to CASSPFGGRQYF. The chain links TRBV19 to TRBJ2-7; D is possibly TRBD2 (5 bases). The CDR3 covers 12 residues. Between the trimmed V and J ends, which lost 6 bases and 9 bases, there was a span of 15 bases. Germline V CDR1 and CDR2: LNHDA, SQIVND (reference sequence).

The CDR3 DNA follows: TGTGCCAGCAGCCGGACAGGGGGCTTTGGTGAAAAACTGTTTTTT. This translates into CASSRTGGFGEKLFF. V is TRBV6-5 and J is TRBJ1-4; the match to TRBD1 covers 11 bases. V lost 6 bases to trimming and J lost 7 bases; unmatched junction nucleotides: 7. Germline assignment: CDR1 MNHEY and CDR2 SVGAGI. There are 15 residues in the CDR3.

This chain joins TRBV27 and TRBJ1-5, with D possibly matching TRBD1 (5 bases). V gave up 1 base and J gave up 4 bases, with 14 bases separating them. Germline V gene data show CDR1 as MNHEY and CDR2 as SMNVEV (reference sequence). This CDR3 contains 16 residues. Here the CDR3 DNA reads TGTGCCAGCAGTTTATGGGTGGGAGGGGTAAATCAGCCCCAGCATTTT. It specifies CASSLWVGGVNQPQHF.

The chain has TRBV9 and TRBJ1-1; 7 nucleotides agree with TRBD1. CDR3 size: 14 residues. With V trimmed by 4 bases and J by 5 bases, 8 bases remained unmatched. Germline V gene sequence: CDR1 SGDLS, CDR2 YYNGEE. CDR3 loop: CASSPTTGITEAFF. The DNA of the CDR3 is TGTGCCAGCAGCCCAACGACAGGGATAACTGAAGCTTTCTTT.

V is TRBV3-1 (or the pseudogene TRBV3-2) and J is TRBJ1-6; possible D gene TRBD1, 5 bases. The germline V gene has CDR1 LGHDT and CDR2 YNNKEL (reference sequence). V was shortened by 1 base and J by 9 bases, with 16 bases between the two germline ends. The length of the CDR3 is 16 residues. This CDR3 reads CASSQVAVVGGSPLHF. Written as DNA, the CDR3 is TGTGCCAGCAGCCAAGTTGCTGTTGTCGGGGGTTCACCCCTCCACTTT.

The gene calls are TRBV7-2 and TRBJ1-1; D perhaps matches TRBD1 (6 bases). In germline, CDR1 is SGHTA, CDR2 FQGNSA. V was clipped by 1 base and J by 5 bases, with 14 bases between them. This CDR3 comprises 15 residues. The CDR3 region is CASSLESGGSTEAFF. The CDR3 nucleotides read TGTGCCAGCAGCTTAGAGAGCGGGGGCTCAACTGAAGCTTTCTTT.

CDR3 nucleotide sequence: TGTGCCAGCAGTGAGGCGGGAGTCAATCAGCCCCAGCATTTT. Amino acid sequence: CASSEAGVNQPQHF. V usage is TRBV25-1 and J usage is TRBJ1-5; no clear D gene. Per the germline V gene, CDR1 is MGHDK and CDR2 is SYGVNS. CDR3 length: 14 residues. The ends were cut back, 3 bases at V and 3 bases at J, with 9 bases in the middle.

This clone has a handful of counts. The chain joins TRBV5-1 to TRBJ2-1; perhaps TRBD2 as D (6 bases). The length of the CDR3 is 15 residues. The V gene's germline CDR1 is SGHRS and CDR2 YFSETQ. Trimming cost V 0 bases and J 5 bases, with 12 bases left between them. The DNA of the CDR3 is TGCGCCAGCAGCTTGGAGGCAGGGAGGAACAATGAGCAGTTCTTC. Protein product: CASSLEAGRNNEQFF.

The CDR3 here is CASSYHRGETQYF. CDR3 DNA: TGTGCCAGCAGTTATCACAGGGGTGAGACCCAGTACTTC. The chain recombines TRBV6-5 with TRBJ2-5; 7 bases line up with TRBD1. With V trimmed by 3 bases and J by 5 bases, 3 bases remained unmatched. The CDR3 has 13 residues. The germline V gene encodes CDR1 MNHEY and CDR2 SVGAGI.

In the case of this clone: The same CDR3 arises from other DNA sequences in this sample as well. The chain recombines TRBV5-1 with TRBJ2-7; 10 bases map to TRBD1. Germline trimming cut 5 bases from V and 1 base from J; bases unmatched to any gene: 3. The CDR3 spans 14 residues. Germline CDR1 and CDR2: SGHRS and YFSETQ. DNA of the CDR3: TGCGCCAGCAGGACGGGACAGGGGTCCTACGAGCAGTACTTC. Translation: CASRTGQGSYEQYF.

The CDR3 loop is CAWSAGQGTEAFF. CDR3 nucleotides: TGTGCCTGGAGCGCGGGACAGGGGACTGAAGCTTTCTTT. The rearrangement joins TRBV30 to TRBJ1-1; 10 bases fit TRBD1. CDR3 length: 13 residues. The V and J ends lost 3 bases and 5 bases, in that order; junction bases with no gene match: 3. Germline CDR1 and CDR2: GTSNPN and SVGIG (reference sequence).

The chain recombines TRBV25-1 with TRBJ2-5, with D possibly TRBD2 on 6 matching bases. V lost 6 bases, J lost 5 bases, and 7 bases lay in between. Germline values: CDR1 MGHDK, CDR2 SYGVNS. The CDR3 runs 11 residues. This chain's CDR3 is CASRGLETQYF. The CDR3 bases are TGTGCCAGCAGGGGACTGGAGACCCAGTACTTC.